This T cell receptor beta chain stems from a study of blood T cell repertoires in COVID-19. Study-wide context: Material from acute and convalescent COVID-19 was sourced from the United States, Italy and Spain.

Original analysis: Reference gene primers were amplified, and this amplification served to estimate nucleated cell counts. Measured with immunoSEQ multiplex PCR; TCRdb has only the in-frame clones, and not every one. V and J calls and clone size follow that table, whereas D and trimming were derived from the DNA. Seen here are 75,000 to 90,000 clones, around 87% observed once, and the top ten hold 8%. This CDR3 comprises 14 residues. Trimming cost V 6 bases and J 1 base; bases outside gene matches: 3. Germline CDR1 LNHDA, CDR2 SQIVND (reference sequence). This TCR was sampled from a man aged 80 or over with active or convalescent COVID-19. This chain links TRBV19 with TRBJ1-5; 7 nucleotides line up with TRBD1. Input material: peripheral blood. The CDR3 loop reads CASRVTGSNQPQHF. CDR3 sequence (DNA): TGTGCCAGTAGAGTGACAGGGAGCAATCAGCCCCAGCATTTT. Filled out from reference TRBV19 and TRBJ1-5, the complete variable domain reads DGGITQSPKYLFRKEGQNVTLSCEQNLNHDAMYWYRQDPGQGLRLIYYSQIVNDFQKGDIAEGYSVSREKKESFPLTVTSAQKNPTAFYLCASRVTGSNQPQHFGDGTRLSIL.